This T cell receptor beta chain was sequenced in a study of OX40 agonist ivuxolimab in advanced cancers. TCRdb's table, derived via immunoSEQ multiplex PCR, lists solely in-frame clones and lacks some. Here the sample spans under 95,000 clones, 86% being singletons. The V gene's germline CDR1 is SGHNT and CDR2 YYREEE (reference sequence). This CDR3 region has 14 residues. Trimming removed 3 bases from V and 7 bases from J; junction bases left unmatched: 4. A single count supports this clone. Specimen: CD4+ or CD8+ T cells sorted from blood, collected in a trial of the OX40 agonist ivuxolimab. The rearrangement links TRBV5-4 to TRBJ1-4; TRBD1 matches 9 bases. This TCR came from an adult with an advanced solid tumor such as melanoma, head and neck, liver or kidney cancer. The CDR3 spells CASSSGQGTEKLFF. In DNA form, the CDR3 reads TGTGCCAGCAGCTCAGGACAGGGGACTGAAAAACTGTTTTTT.